These T cell receptor beta chains were read from a single sample in a study of radiotherapy plus CTLA-4 blockade in lung cancer. Generated by immunoSEQ multiplex PCR, the TCRdb table keeps only in-frame clones and is missing some. The sample has fewer than 140,000 clones; over 75% are singletons. This specimen was peripheral blood, taken from a patient treated with radiotherapy plus ipilimumab. These TCRs come from a human donor with non-small cell lung cancer that progressed on radiotherapy plus ipilimumab. Some clones in this sample may be carry-over from other donors' samples. CDR3s include the opening cysteine and the closing phenylalanine or tryptophan. Each record gives: clone size, J gene, D gene, V gene, CDR3 DNA, CDR3 protein. D genes are given only for firm matches. A row's size may be missing; if present it is once, few, many or a size class.

clone size: NA; J gene: TRBJ2-2; D gene: NA; V gene: TRBV9; CDR3 DNA: TGTGCCAGCAGCACCAGACCGGGGGGCAACACCGGGGAGCTGTTTTTT; CDR3 protein: CASSTRPGGNTGELFF
clone size: NA; J gene: TRBJ1-1; D gene: NA; V gene: TRBV6-1; CDR3 DNA: TGTGCCAGCAGTTTCACCGGGTCAAACACTGAAGCTTTCTTT; CDR3 protein: CASSFTGSNTEAFF
clone size: once; J gene: TRBJ1-1; D gene: NA; V gene: TRBV7-9; CDR3 DNA: TGTGCCAGCAGCTTAGCGGCTGGAGGGGGCACTGAAGCTTTCTTT; CDR3 protein: CASSLAAGGGTEAFF
clone size: NA; J gene: TRBJ2-7; D gene: NA; V gene: TRBV5-1; CDR3 DNA: TGCGCCAGCAGCTTGGAGTGGCAGGGCTACGAGCAGTACTTC; CDR3 protein: CASSLEWQGYEQYF
clone size: few; J gene: TRBJ1-2; D gene: NA; V gene: TRBV5-1; CDR3 DNA: TGCGCCAGCAGCTTGGAACGGGGTGGCTACACCTTC; CDR3 protein: CASSLERGGYTF
clone size: once; J gene: TRBJ2-7; D gene: TRBD1; V gene: TRBV18; CDR3 DNA: TGTGCCAGCTCCGGACAGGGGACCTACGAGCAGTACTTC; CDR3 protein: CASSGQGTYEQYF
clone size: NA; J gene: TRBJ1-2; D gene: NA; V gene: TRBV15; CDR3 DNA: TGTGCCACCAGCAGAACAATTCCGGGACTGAACTATGGCTACACCTTC; CDR3 protein: CATSRTIPGLNYGYTF
clone size: NA; J gene: TRBJ1-5; D gene: NA; V gene: TRBV5-4; CDR3 DNA: TGTGCCAGCAGCTTGGGGGGAATCAGCAATCAGCCCCAGCATTTT; CDR3 protein: CASSLGGISNQPQHF
clone size: NA; J gene: TRBJ2-5; D gene: TRBD2; V gene: TRBV7-2; CDR3 DNA: TGTGCCAGCAGCCCCAATGCGGGGGGGATGGGAGAGACCCAGTACTTC; CDR3 protein: CASSPNAGGMGETQYF
clone size: NA; J gene: TRBJ2-2; D gene: TRBD2; V gene: TRBV11-2; CDR3 DNA: TGTGCCAGCAGCAAGACTAGCGGAGGGAACACCGGGGAGCTGTTTTTT; CDR3 protein: CASSKTSGGNTGELFF
clone size: NA; J gene: TRBJ2-5; D gene: TRBD1; V gene: TRBV18; CDR3 DNA: TGTTCGACAGGGGCAGTGGAGGAGACCCAGTACTTC; CDR3 protein: CSTGAVEETQYF
clone size: NA; J gene: TRBJ2-5; D gene: NA; V gene: TRBV7-9; CDR3 DNA: TGTGCCAGCAGCTTAGGCCCGGAGGGTCGAAGTAAGACCCAGTACTTC; CDR3 protein: CASSLGPEGRSKTQYF
clone size: NA; J gene: TRBJ1-1; D gene: NA; V gene: TRBV9; CDR3 DNA: TGTGCCAGCAGCGTAATGGGCAGGCCTTCTGAAGCTTTCTTT; CDR3 protein: CASSVMGRPSEAFF
clone size: few; J gene: TRBJ1-2; D gene: NA; V gene: TRBV5-4; CDR3 DNA: TGTGCCAGCAGCTTGAGGGCAGATTATGGCTACACCTTC; CDR3 protein: CASSLRADYGYTF
clone size: NA; J gene: TRBJ1-1; D gene: NA; V gene: TRBV11-1; CDR3 DNA: TGTGCCAGCAGCCCCCACAACCAGGGTGAAGCTTTCTTT; CDR3 protein: CASSPHNQGEAFF
clone size: NA; J gene: TRBJ2-2; D gene: NA; V gene: TRBV5-1; CDR3 DNA: TGCGCCAGCAGCTTTTCAGACGGGGAGCTGTTTTTT; CDR3 protein: CASSFSDGELFF
clone size: NA; J gene: TRBJ1-4; D gene: TRBD1; V gene: TRBV5-6; CDR3 DNA: TGTGCCAGCAGCTTCCTGACAGGGACTAATGAAAAACTGTTTTTT; CDR3 protein: CASSFLTGTNEKLFF
clone size: NA; J gene: TRBJ1-5; D gene: TRBD1; V gene: TRBV5-1; CDR3 DNA: TGCGCCAGCAGCTTGGCCGGGACAGGGCTCAATCAGCCCCAGCATTTT; CDR3 protein: CASSLAGTGLNQPQHF
clone size: NA; J gene: TRBJ1-6; D gene: NA; V gene: TRBV5-4; CDR3 DNA: TGTGCCAGCGGGTCGACTTGGACATCACCCCTCCACTTT; CDR3 protein: CASGSTWTSPLHF
clone size: NA; J gene: TRBJ2-2; D gene: TRBD1; V gene: TRBV18; CDR3 DNA: TGTGCCAGCTCACCAGAGGACAGGGGAAGATCGGGGGAGCTGTTTTTT; CDR3 protein: CASSPEDRGRSGELFF
clone size: NA; J gene: TRBJ1-1; D gene: TRBD1; V gene: TRBV11-2; CDR3 DNA: TGTGCCAGCAGCTTAGCGTGGACTGGGGCAGGGGGTTTACGAACTGAAGCTTTCTTT; CDR3 protein: CASSLAWTGAGGLRTEAFF
clone size: NA; J gene: TRBJ1-2; D gene: TRBD1; V gene: TRBV2; CDR3 DNA: TGTGCCAGCAGTGGTACGGACAGGGGTGGTGGCTATGGCTACACCTTC; CDR3 protein: CASSGTDRGGGYGYTF
clone size: once; J gene: TRBJ1-2; D gene: TRBD1; V gene: TRBV28; CDR3 DNA: TGTGCCAGCAGTTTGGGACAGGGTTATGGCTACACCTTC; CDR3 protein: CASSLGQGYGYTF
clone size: NA; J gene: TRBJ1-3; D gene: NA; V gene: TRBV7-9; CDR3 DNA: TGTGCCAGCAGCGGGACGGACCATGGAAACACCATATATTTT; CDR3 protein: CASSGTDHGNTIYF
clone size: NA; J gene: TRBJ2-6; D gene: NA; V gene: TRBV2; CDR3 DNA: TGTGCCAGCAGTGAACCGGTTCCTGGGGCCAACGTCCTGACTTTC; CDR3 protein: CASSEPVPGANVLTF
clone size: NA; J gene: TRBJ2-7; D gene: TRBD1; V gene: TRBV14; CDR3 DNA: TGTGCCAGCAGCCAAATTGGGACAGCCTCACCTCTACGCGAGCAGTACTTC; CDR3 protein: CASSQIGTASPLREQYF
clone size: NA; J gene: TRBJ1-5; D gene: NA; V gene: TRBV18; CDR3 DNA: TGTGCCAGCTCACCATCCAGGGACAGCAATCAGCCCCAGCATTTT; CDR3 protein: CASSPSRDSNQPQHF
clone size: NA; J gene: TRBJ2-1; D gene: NA; V gene: TRBV4-1; CDR3 DNA: TGCGCCAGCAGCCAAGATCGAGTTTATTTGTATGAGCAGTTCTTC; CDR3 protein: CASSQDRVYLYEQFF
clone size: NA; J gene: TRBJ2-3; D gene: TRBD2; V gene: TRBV10-2; CDR3 DNA: TGCGCCAGCAGTGAGACCCCACGACTAGCGGGGGGATCAGATACGCAGTATTTT; CDR3 protein: CASSETPRLAGGSDTQYF
clone size: NA; J gene: TRBJ2-1; D gene: NA; V gene: TRBV9; CDR3 DNA: TGTGCCAGCAGTGGTGACAGCGACAGCCTCTACAATGAGCAGTTCTTC; CDR3 protein: CASSGDSDSLYNEQFF
clone size: NA; J gene: TRBJ2-5; D gene: NA; V gene: TRBV6-5; CDR3 DNA: TGTGCCAGCAGTTACGGGACTCTGACCCAAGAGACCCAGTACTTC; CDR3 protein: CASSYGTLTQETQYF
clone size: NA; J gene: TRBJ2-7; D gene: NA; V gene: TRBV27; CDR3 DNA: TGTGCCAGCAAGACAGATCCGCTTTTCTACGAGCAGTACTTC; CDR3 protein: CASKTDPLFYEQYF